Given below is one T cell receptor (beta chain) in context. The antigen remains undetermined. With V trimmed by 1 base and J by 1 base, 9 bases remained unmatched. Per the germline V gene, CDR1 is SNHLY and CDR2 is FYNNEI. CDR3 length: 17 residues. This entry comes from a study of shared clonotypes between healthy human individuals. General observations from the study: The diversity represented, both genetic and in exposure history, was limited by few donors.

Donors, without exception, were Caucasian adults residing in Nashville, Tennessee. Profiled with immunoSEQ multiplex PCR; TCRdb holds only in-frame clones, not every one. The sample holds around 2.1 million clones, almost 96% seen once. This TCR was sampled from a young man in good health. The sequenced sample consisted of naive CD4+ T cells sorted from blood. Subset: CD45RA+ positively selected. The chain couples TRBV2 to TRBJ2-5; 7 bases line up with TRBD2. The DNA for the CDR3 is TGTGCCAGCAGTGAAGGGGTAGCGGGTTCCTTCCAAGAGACCCAGTACTTC. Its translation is CASSEGVAGSFQETQYF.